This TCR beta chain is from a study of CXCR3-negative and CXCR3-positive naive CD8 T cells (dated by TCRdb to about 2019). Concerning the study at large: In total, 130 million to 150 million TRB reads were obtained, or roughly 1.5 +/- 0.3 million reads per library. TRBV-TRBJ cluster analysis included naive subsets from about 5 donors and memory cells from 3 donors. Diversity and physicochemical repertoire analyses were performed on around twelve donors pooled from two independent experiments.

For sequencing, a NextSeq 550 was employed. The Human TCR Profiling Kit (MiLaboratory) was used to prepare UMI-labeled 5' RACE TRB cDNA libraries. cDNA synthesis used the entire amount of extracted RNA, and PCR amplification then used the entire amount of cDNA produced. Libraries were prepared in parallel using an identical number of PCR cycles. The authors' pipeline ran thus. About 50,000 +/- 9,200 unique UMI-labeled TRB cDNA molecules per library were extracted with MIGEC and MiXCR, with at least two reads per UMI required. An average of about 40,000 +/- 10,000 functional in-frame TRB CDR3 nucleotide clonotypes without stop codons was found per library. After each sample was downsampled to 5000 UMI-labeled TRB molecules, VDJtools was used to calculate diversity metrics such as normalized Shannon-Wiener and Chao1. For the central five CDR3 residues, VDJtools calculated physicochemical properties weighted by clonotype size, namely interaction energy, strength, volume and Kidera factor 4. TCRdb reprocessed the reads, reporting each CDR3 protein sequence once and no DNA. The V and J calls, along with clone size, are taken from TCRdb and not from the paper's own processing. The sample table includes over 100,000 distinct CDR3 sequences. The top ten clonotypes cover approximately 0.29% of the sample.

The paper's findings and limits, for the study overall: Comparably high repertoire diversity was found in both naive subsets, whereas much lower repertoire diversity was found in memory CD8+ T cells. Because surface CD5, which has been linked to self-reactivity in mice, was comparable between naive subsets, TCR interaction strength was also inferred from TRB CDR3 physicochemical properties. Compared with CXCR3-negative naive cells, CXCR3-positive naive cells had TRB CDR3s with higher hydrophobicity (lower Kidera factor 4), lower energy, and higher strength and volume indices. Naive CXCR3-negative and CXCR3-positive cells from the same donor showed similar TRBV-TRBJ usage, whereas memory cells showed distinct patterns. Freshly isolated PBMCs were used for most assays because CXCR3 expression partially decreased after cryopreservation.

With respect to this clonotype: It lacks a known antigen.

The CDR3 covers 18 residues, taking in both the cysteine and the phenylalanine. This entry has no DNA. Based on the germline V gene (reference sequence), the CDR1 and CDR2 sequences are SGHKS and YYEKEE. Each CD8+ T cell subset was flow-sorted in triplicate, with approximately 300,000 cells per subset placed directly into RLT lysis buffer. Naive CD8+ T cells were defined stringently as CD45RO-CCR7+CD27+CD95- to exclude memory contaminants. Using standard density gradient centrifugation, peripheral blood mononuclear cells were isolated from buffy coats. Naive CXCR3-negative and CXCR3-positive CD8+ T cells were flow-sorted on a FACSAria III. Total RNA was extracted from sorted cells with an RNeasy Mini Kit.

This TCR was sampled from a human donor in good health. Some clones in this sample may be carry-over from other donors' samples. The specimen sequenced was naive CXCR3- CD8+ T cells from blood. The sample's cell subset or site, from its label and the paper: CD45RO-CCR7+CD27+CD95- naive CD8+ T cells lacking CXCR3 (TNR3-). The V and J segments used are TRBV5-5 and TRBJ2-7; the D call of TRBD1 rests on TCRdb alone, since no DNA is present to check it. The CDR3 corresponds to CASSLLGRGGTDFYEQYF.